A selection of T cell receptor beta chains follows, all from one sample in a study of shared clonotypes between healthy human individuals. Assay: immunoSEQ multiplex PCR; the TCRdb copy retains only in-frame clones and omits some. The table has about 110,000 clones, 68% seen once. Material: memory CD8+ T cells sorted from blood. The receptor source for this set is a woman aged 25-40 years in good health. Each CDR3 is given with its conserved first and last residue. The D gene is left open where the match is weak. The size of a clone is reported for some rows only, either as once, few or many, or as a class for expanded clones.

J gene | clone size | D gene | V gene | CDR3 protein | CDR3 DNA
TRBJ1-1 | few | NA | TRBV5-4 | CASSLIDWGRLGTEAFF | TGTGCCAGCAGCTTAATCGACTGGGGACGGCTAGGCACTGAAGCTTTCTTT
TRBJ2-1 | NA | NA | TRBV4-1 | CASSQDTYNEQFF | TGCGCCAGCAGCCAGGATACTTACAATGAGCAGTTCTTC
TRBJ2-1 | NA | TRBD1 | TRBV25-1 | CASSDPDRALPQFF | TGTGCCAGCAGTGACCCGGACAGGGCGCTCCCTCAGTTCTTC
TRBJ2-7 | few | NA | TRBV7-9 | CASRHDLFEQYF | TGTGCCAGCAGGCACGACTTGTTCGAGCAGTACTTC
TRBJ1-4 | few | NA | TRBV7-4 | CASSLGRTNEKLFF | TGTGCCAGCAGCTTGGGGAGGACTAATGAAAAACTGTTTTTT
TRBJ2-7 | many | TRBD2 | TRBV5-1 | CASSLESGVRYEQYF | TGCGCCAGCAGCTTGGAAAGCGGGGTTCGGTACGAGCAGTACTTC
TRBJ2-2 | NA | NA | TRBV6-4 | CASSESGETGELFF | TGTGCCAGCAGTGAATCAGGAGAAACCGGGGAGCTGTTTTTT
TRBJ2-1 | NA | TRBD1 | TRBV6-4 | CASSEATGGNEQFF | TGTGCCAGCAGTGAGGCGACAGGGGGAAATGAGCAGTTCTTC
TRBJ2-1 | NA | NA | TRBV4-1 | CASSPRLVTNNEQFF | TGCGCCAGCAGCCCGCGACTAGTGACGAATAATGAGCAGTTCTTC
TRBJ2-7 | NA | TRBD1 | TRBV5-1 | CASSGQGRAIGEQYF | TGCGCCAGCAGCGGACAGGGAAGGGCGATCGGCGAGCAGTACTTC
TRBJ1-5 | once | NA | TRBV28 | CASSPPAGNQPQHF | TGTGCCAGCAGTCCCCCCGCGGGCAATCAGCCCCAGCATTTT
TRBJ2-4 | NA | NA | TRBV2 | CASTSRDMEAKNIQYF | TGTGCCAGCACCTCGAGGGACATGGAGGCCAAAAACATTCAGTACTTC
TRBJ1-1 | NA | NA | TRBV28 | CASSFPQGRNTEAFF | TGTGCCAGCAGTTTCCCACAGGGTCGGAACACTGAAGCTTTCTTT
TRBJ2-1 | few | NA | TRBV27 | CASSLLPSSYNEQFF | TGTGCCAGCAGTTTATTGCCGAGCTCCTACAATGAGCAGTTCTTC
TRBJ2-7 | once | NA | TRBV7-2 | CASSRGIGGPNEQYF | TGTGCCAGCAGCCGGGGGATAGGGGGCCCCAACGAGCAGTACTTC
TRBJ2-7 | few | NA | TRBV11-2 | CASSRGSNYEQYF | TGTGCCAGCAGCCGGGGATCGAACTACGAGCAGTACTTC
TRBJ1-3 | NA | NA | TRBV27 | CASSSWGAVGNTIYF | TGTGCCAGCAGTTCCTGGGGGGCTGTTGGAAACACCATATATTTT
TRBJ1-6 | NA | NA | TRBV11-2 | CASSLGNNSPLHF | TGTGCCAGCAGCTTGGGGAACAATTCACCCCTCCACTTT
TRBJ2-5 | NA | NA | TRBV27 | CASRGLEETQYF | TGTGCCAGCAGGGGGTTGGAAGAGACCCAGTACTTC
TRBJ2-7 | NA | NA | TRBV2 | CASSGLAGVGSYEQYF | TGTGCCAGCAGTGGCCTGGCAGGGGTCGGTTCCTACGAGCAGTACTTC
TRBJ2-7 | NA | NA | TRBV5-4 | CASSLSASSYEQYF | TGTGCCAGCAGCTTGAGCGCTAGCTCCTACGAGCAGTACTTC
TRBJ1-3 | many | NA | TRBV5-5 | CASKNEGILRNTIYF | TGTGCCAGCAAGAACGAGGGCATACTAAGAAACACCATATATTTT